The entry below describes one T cell receptor (beta chain). Its specificity is not known. The data originate from a study of cytomegalovirus exposure and HLA in healthy donors. Germline V lookup: CDR1 SGHAT, CDR2 FQNNGV. V was clipped by 4 bases and J by 6 bases, with 6 bases between them. This CDR3 has 12 residues. Whole-study findings and limits: Later analysis identified a missense DCLRE1C variant that was linked to TCR beta V- and J-gene trimming. Presence/absence analyses assumed roughly uniform sequencing depth across donors. 87-base-pair reads could not separate some V segments, including TRBV6-2 and TRBV6-3.

Both 60 Vbeta primers and 13 Jbeta primers went into the PCR. Authors' data handling: In a later analysis, around 11 million of tens of millions of unique beta chains occurred in at least two donors. The repertoire was sequenced with immunoSEQ multiplex PCR; TCRdb's copy has only in-frame clones and lacks some. V and J calls and clone size are given by that table; D and trimming were obtained from the DNA. The table has 150,000 to 200,000 clones, nearly 80% seen once. The chain combines TRBV11-2 with TRBJ2-2; no definite D call. Sequencing was performed on PBMCs. This TCR was recovered from a man in his fifties or sixties in good health and CMV-seropositive. The DNA of the CDR3 is TGTGCCAGCAGCTCCTTATCCGGGGAGCTGTTTTTT. It is translated as CASSSLSGELFF. Full variable domain (rest looked up from reference TRBV11-2 and TRBJ2-2): EAGVAQSPRYKIIEKRQSVAFWCNPISGHATLYWYQQILGQGPKLLIQFQNNGVVDDSQLPKDRFSAERLKGVDSTLKIQPAKLEDSAVYLCASSSLSGELFFGEGSRLTVL.